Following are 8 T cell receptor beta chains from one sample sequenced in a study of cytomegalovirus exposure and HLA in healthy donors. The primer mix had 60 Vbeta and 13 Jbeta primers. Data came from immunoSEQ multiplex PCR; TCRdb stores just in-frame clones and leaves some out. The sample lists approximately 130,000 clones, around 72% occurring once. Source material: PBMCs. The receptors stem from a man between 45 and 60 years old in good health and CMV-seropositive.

The chain's CDR3 is CASSPRGTSGGHSRTQYF. The CDR3 coding sequence is TGTGCCAGCAGCCCACGGGGGACTAGCGGGGGTCACTCAAGGACCCAGTACTTC. The genes are TRBV5-8 and TRBJ2-5, with 14 bases fitting TRBD2. The CDR3 sequence is 18 residues long. Losses at the gene ends were 4 bases for V and 7 bases for J; bases not matched to a gene: 15. Per germline, CDR1 SGHTS and CDR2 YDEGEE.

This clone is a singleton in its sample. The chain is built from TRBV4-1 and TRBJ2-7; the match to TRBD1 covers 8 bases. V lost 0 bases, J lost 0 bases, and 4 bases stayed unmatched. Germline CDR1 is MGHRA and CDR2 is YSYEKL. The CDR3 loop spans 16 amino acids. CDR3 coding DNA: TGCGCCAGCAGCCAAGATCGGGGGACAGGCTCCTACGAGCAGTACTTC. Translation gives CASSQDRGTGSYEQYF.

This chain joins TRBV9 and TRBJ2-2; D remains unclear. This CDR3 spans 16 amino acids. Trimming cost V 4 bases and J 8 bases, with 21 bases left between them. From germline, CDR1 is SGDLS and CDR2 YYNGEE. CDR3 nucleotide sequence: TGTGCCAGCAGCCCCTCGACGAGCGTAACTCGAGGGGAGCTGTTTTTT. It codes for CASSPSTSVTRGELFF.

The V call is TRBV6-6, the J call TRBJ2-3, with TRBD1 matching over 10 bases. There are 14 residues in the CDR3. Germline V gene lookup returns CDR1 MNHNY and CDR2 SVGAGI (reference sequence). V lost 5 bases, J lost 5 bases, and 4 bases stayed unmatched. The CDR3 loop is CASSHGQGGDTQYF. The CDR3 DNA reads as TGTGCCAGCAGTCACGGACAGGGGGGAGATACGCAGTATTTT.

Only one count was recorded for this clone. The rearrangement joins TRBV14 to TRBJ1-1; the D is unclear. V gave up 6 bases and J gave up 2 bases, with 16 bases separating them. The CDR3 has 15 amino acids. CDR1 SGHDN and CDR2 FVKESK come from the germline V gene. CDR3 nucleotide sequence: TGTGCCAGCAGTCTCAAGGCGACAATAAACACTGAAGCTTTCTTT. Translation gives CASSLKATINTEAFF.

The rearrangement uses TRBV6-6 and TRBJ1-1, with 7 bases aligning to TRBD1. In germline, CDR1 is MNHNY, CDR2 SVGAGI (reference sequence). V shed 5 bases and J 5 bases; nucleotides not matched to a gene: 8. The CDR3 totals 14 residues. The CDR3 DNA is TGTGCCAGCAGTGCCTCGACAGGGAGGACTGAAGCTTTCTTT. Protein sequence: CASSASTGRTEAFF.

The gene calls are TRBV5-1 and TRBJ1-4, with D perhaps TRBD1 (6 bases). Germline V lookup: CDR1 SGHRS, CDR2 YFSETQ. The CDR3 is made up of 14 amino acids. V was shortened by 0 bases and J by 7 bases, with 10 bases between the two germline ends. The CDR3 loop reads CASSLAGESEKLFF. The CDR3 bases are TGCGCCAGCAGCTTGGCAGGGGAGAGTGAAAAACTGTTTTTT.

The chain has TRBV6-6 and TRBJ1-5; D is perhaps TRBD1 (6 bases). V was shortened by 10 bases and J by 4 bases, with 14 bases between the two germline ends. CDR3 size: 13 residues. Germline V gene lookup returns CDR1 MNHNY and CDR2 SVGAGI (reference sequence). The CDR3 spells CATRGQLNQPQHF. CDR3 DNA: TGTGCCACCCGCGGACAGTTAAATCAGCCCCAGCATTTT.